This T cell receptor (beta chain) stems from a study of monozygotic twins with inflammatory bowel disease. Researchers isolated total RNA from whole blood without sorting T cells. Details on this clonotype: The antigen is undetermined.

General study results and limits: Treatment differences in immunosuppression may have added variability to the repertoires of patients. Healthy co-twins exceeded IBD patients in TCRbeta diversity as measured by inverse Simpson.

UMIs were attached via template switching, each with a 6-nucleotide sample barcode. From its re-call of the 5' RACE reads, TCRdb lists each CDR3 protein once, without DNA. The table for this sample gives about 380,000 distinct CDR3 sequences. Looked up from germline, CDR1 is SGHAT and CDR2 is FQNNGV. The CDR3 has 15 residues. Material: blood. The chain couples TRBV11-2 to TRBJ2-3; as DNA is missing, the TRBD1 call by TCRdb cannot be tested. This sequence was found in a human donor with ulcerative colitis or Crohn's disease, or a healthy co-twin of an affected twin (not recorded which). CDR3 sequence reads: CASTPVGDGGDTQYF.